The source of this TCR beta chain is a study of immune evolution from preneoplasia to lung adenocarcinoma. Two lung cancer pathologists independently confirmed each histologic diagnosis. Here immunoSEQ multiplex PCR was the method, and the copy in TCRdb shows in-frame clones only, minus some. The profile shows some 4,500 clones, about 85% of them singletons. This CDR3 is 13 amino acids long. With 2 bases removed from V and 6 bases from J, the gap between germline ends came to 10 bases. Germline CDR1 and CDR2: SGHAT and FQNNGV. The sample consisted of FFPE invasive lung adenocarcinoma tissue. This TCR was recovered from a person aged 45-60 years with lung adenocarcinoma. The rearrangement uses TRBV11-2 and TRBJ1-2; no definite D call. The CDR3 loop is CASSLLSLDGYTF. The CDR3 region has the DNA TGTGCCAGCAGCTTACTTTCTCTGGATGGCTACACCTTC.